This record looks at one T cell receptor beta chain sequence and its context. Germline CDR1 is SGHDT and CDR2 is YYEEEE. V was pared by 0 bases and J by 2 bases, with 11 bases of the junction left unmatched. The CDR3 sequence is 17 residues long. The table came from immunoSEQ multiplex PCR; TCRdb's copy has only in-frame clones and leaves some out. The table lists some 27,000 clones, 93% of them singletons. These data originate in a study of T cell changes during pregnancy in multiple sclerosis. This chain connects TRBV5-6 to TRBJ2-7; TRBD1 aligns across 7 bases. This receptor was identified in a female donor with multiple sclerosis, enrolled in a pregnancy study. The sample here was CD4+ T cells from peripheral blood mononuclear cells, taken after pregnancy. The CDR3 reads CASSLVGKGGFTYEQYF. CDR3 sequence (DNA): TGTGCCAGCAGCTTGGTGGGAAAAGGGGGCTTCACCTACGAGCAGTACTTC.